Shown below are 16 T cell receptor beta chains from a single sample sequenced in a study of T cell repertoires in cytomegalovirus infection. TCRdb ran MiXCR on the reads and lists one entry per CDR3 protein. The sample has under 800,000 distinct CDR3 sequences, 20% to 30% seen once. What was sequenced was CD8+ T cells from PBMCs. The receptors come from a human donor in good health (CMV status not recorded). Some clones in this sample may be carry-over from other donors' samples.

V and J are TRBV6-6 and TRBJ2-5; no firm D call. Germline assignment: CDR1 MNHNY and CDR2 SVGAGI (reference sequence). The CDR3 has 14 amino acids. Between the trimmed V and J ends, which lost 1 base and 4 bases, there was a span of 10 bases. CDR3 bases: TGTGCCAGCAGTTACTATAGGTCAGGAGAGACCCAGTACTTC. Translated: CASSYYRSGETQYF.

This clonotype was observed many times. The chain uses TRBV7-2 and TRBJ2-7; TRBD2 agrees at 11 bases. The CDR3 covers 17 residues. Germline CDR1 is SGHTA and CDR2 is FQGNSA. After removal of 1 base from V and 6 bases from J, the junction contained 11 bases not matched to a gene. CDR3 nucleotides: TGTGCCAGCAGCTTAGGGGGACTAGCGGTGGCCCTCGGCGAGCAGTACTTC. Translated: CASSLGGLAVALGEQYF.

The CDR3 sequence: CASSPPGSGVSSYNEQFF. The DNA of the CDR3 is TGTGCCAGCAGCCCTCCAGGGAGCGGGGTGAGCTCCTACAATGAGCAGTTCTTC. J is TRBJ2-1 and V is TRBV3-1, with 7 positions matching TRBD2. Germline V gives CDR1 LGHDT, CDR2 YNNKEL (reference sequence). With V trimmed by 4 bases and J by 0 bases, 12 bases remained unmatched. This CDR3 comprises 18 residues.

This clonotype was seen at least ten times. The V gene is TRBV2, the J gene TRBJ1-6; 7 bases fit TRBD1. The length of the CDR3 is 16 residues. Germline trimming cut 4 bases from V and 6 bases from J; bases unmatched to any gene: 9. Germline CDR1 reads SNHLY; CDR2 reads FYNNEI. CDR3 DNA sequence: TGTGCCAGCAGTGGGGGACCAGGGGGTCCTAATTCACCCCTCCACTTT. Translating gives CASSGGPGGPNSPLHF.

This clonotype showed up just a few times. The DNA for the CDR3 is TGTGCCAGCAGCGCCCCAGGGGGCCTGAACACCGGGGAGCTGTTTTTT. This encodes CASSAPGGLNTGELFF. The chain combines TRBV11-2 with TRBJ2-2, with 8 bases matching TRBD1. CDR1 and CDR2 (germline): SGHAT, FQNNGV. CDR3 length: 16 amino acids. V shed 5 bases, J shed 1 base, and the junction held 6 bases outside the gene matches.

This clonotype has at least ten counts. CDR3 region: CASSQGGQLTDTQYF. The CDR3 nucleotides read TGTGCCAGCAGCCAAGGTGGCCAGCTCACAGATACGCAGTATTTT. This chain uses TRBV7-6 with TRBJ2-3; D is uncertain. This CDR3 is 15 amino acids long. The ends were cut back, 5 bases at V and 2 bases at J, with 14 bases in the middle. The germline gives CDR1 SGHVS, CDR2 FNYEAQ.

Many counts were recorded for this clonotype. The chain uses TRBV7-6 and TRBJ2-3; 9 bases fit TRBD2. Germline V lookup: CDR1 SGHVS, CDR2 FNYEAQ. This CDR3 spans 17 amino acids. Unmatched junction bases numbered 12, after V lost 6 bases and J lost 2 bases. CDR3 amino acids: CASSPRDSGGLTDTQYF. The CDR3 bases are TGTGCCAGCAGTCCCCGGGATAGCGGGGGCCTCACAGATACGCAGTATTTT.

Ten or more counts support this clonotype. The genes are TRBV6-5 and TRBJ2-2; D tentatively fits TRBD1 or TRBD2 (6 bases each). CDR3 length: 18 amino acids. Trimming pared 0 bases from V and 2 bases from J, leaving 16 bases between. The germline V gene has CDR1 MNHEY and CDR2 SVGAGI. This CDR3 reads CASSYSGGRVINTGELFF. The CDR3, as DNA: TGTGCCAGCAGTTACTCGGGGGGCAGGGTCATCAACACCGGGGAGCTGTTTTTT.

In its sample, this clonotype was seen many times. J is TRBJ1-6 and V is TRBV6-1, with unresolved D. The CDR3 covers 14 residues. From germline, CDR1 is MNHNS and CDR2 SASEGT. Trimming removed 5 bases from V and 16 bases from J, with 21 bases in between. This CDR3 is CASSLYSAPESLHF. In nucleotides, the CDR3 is TGTGCCAGCAGTTTGTACAGCGCCCCCGAGTCTCTCCACTTT.

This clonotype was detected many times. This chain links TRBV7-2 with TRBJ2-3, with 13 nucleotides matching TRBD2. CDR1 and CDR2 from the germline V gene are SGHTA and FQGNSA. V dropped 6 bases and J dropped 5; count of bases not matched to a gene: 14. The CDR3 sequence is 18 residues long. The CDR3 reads CASRNPTSGGAVVDTQYF. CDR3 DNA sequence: TGTGCCAGCAGAAATCCCACTAGCGGGGGGGCCGTTGTAGATACGCAGTATTTT.

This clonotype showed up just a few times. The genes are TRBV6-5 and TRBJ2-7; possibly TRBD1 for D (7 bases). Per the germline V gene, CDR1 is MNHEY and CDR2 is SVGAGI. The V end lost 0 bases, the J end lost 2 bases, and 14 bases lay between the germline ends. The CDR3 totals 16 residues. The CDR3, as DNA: TGTGCCAGCAGTTACTCGAGACAGGGAGGTACCTACGAGCAGTACTTC. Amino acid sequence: CASSYSRQGGTYEQYF.

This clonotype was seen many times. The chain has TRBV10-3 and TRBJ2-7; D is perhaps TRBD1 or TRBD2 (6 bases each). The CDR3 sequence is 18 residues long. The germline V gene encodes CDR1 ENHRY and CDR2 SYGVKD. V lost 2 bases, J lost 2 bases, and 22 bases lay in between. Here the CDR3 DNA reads TGTGCCATCAGTGAGGATACCGACAGGAGGGAAAGAACCTACGAGCAGTACTTC. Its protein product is CAISEDTDRRERTYEQYF.

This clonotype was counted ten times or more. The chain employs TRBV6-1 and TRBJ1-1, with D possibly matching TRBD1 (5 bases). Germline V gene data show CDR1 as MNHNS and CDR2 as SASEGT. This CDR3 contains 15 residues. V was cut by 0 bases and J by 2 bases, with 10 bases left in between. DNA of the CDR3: TGTGCCAGCAGTGAAGCACGGGGCCAAAACACTGAAGCTTTCTTT. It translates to CASSEARGQNTEAFF.

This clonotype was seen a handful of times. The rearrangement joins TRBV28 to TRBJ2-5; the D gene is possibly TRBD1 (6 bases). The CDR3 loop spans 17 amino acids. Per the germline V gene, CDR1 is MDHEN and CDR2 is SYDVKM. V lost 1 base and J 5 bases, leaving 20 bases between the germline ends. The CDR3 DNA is TGTGCCAGCAGTTTATTCGATGACAGGCTCCTAGGGGAGACCCAGTACTTC. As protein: CASSLFDDRLLGETQYF.

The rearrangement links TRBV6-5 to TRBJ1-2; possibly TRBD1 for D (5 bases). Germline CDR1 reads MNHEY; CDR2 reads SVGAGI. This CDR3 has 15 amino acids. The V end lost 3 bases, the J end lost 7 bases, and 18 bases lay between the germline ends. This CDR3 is CASSYEGIGFRGYTF. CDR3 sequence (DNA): TGTGCCAGCAGTTATGAGGGGATCGGATTTCGTGGCTACACCTTC.

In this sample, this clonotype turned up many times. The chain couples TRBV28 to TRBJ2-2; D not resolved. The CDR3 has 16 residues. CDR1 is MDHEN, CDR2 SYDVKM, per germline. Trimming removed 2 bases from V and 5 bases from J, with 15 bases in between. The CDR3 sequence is CASSLIGSDKTGELFF. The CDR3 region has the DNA TGTGCCAGCAGTTTAATAGGTTCAGACAAAACCGGGGAGCTGTTTTTT.